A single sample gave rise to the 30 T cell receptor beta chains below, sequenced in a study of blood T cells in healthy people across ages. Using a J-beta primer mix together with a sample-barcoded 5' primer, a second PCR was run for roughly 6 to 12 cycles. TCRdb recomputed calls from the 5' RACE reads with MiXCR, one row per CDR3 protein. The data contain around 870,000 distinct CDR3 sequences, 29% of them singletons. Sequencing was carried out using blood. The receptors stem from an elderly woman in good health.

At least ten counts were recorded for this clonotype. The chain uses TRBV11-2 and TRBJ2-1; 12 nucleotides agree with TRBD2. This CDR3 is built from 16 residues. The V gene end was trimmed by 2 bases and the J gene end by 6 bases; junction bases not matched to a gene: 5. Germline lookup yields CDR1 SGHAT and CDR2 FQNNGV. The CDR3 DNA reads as TGTGCCAGCAGCTTACTAGCGGGGGGGCCGGGCAATGAGCAGTTCTTC. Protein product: CASSLLAGGPGNEQFF.

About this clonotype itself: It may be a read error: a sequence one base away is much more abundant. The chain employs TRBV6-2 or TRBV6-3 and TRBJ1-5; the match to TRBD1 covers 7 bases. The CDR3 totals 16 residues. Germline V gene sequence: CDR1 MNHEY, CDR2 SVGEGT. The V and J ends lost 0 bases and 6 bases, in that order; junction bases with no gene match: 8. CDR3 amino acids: CASSYSAGAGGQPQHF. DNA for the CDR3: TGTGCCAGCAGTTACTCGGCCGGGGCAGGGGGTCAGCCCCAGCATTTT.

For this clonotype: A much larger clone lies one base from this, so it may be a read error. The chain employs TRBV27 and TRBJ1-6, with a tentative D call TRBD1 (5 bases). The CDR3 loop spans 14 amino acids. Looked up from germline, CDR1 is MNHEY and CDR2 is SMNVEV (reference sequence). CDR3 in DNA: TGTGCCAGCACCTGGGGGGGAGTTGATTCACCCCTCTACTTT. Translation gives CASTWGGVDSPLYF.

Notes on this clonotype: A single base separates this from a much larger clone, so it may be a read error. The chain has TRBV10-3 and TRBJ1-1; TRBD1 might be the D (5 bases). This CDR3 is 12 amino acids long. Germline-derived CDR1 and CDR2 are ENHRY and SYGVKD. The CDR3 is CAFSPRDTEAFF. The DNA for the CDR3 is TGTGCCTTCAGCCCCAGGGACACTGAAGCTTTCTTT.

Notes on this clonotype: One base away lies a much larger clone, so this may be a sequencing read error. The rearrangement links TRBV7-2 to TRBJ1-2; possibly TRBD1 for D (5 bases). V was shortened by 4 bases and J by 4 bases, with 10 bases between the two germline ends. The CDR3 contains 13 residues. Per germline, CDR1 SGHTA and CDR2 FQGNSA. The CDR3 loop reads CASSSTASYGYTF. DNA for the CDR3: TGTGCCAGCAGCTCGACAGCTAGCTATGGCTACACCTTC.

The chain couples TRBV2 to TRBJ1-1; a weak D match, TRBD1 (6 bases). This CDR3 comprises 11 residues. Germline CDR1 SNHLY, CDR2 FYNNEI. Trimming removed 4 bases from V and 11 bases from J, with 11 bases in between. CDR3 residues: CASSVDRGAFF. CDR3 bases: TGTGCCAGCAGTGTGGACAGAGGGGCTTTCTTT.

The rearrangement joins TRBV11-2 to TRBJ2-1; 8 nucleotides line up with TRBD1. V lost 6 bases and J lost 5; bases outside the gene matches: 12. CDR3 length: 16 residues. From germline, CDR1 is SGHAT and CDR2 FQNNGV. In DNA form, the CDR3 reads TGTGCCAGCAGGGCCTCGTGGGCAGGGGGCAACAATGAGCAGTTCTTC. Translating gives CASRASWAGGNNEQFF.

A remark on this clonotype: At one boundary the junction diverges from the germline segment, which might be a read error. CDR3 loop: CASTVDTTQETLYF. The CDR3 DNA follows: TGCGCCAGCACTGTCGACACAACCCAAGAGACCCTGTACTTC. The V gene is TRBV7-9, the J gene TRBJ2-5; unclear D gene. Germline V gene data show CDR1 as SEHNR and CDR2 as FQNEAQ (reference sequence). This CDR3 is built from 14 residues. Filled out from reference TRBV7-9 and TRBJ2-5, the complete variable domain reads DTGVSQNPRHKITKRGQNVTFRCDPISEHNRLYWYRQTLGQGPEFLTYFQNEAQLEKSRLLSDRFSAERPKGSFSTLEIQRTEQGDSAMYLCASTVDTTQETLYFGPGTRLLVL.

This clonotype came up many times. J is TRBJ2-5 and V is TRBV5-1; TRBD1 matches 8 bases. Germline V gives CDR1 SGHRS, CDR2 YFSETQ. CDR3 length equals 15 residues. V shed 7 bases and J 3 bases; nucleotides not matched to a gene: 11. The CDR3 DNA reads TGCGCCAGCGTCCCCGGGACAGGACGTGAAGAGACCCAGTACTTC. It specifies CASVPGTGREETQYF.

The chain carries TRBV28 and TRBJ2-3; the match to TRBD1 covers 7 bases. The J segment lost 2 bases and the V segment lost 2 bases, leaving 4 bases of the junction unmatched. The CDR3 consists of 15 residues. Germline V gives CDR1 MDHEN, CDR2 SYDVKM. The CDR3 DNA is TGTGCCAGCAGTTTAGGACAGGTAAACACAGATACGCAGTATTTT. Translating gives CASSLGQVNTDTQYF.

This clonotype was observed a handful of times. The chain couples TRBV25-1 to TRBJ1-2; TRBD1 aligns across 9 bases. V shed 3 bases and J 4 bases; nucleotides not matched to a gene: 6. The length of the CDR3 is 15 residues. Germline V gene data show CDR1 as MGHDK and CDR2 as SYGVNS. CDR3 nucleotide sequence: TGTGCCAGCAGTGATCTGGGACAGGGCCGCTATGGCTACACCTTC. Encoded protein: CASSDLGQGRYGYTF.

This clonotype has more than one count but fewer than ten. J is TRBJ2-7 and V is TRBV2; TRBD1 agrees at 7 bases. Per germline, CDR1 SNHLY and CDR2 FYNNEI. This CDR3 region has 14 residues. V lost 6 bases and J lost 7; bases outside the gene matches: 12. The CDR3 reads CASRFGDRAGEQYF. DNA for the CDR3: TGTGCCAGCAGGTTCGGCGACAGGGCGGGTGAGCAGTACTTC.

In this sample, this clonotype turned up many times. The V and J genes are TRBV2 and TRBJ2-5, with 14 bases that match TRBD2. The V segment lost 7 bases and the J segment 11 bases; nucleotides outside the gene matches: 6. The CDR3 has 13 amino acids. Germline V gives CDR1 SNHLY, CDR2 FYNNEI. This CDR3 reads CASTGTSGGPQYF. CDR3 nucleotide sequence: TGTGCCAGCACGGGGACTAGCGGGGGCCCTCAGTACTTC.

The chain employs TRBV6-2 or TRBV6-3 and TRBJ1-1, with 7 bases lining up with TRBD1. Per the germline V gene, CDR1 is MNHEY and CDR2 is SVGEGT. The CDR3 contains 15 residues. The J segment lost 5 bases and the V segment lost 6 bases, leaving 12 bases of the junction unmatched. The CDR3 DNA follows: TGTGCCAGCAGCCAACGAGACAGGGATCGTACTGAAGCTTTCTTT. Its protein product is CASSQRDRDRTEAFF.

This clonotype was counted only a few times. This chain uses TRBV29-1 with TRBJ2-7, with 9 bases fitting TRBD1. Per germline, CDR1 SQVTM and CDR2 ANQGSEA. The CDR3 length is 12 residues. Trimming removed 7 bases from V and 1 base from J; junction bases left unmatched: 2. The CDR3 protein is CSGTGESYEQYF. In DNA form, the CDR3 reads TGCAGCGGGACAGGGGAGTCCTACGAGCAGTACTTC.

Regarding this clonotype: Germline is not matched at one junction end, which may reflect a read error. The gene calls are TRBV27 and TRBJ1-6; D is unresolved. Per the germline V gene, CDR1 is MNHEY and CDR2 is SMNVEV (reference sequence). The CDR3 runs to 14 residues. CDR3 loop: CASRLSQAPSPLHF. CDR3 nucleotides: TGTGCCAGCAGGTTATCCCAGGCCCCCTCGCCCCTCCACTTT.

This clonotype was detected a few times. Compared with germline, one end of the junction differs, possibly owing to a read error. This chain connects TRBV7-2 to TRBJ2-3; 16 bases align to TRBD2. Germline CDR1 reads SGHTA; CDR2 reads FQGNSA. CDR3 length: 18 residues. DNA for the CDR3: TGTGCCGGCAGCTCATCCGGGACTAGCGGGGGGGCATTAAATACGCAGTATTTT. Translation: CAGSSSGTSGGALNTQYF.

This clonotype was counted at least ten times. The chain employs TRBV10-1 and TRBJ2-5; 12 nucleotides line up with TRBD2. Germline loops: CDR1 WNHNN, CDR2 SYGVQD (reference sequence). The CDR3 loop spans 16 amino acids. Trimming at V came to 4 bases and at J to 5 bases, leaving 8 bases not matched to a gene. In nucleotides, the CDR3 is TGCGCCAGCAGTGGGACTAGCGGGGATTCTGGGGAGACCCAGTACTTC. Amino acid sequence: CASSGTSGDSGETQYF.

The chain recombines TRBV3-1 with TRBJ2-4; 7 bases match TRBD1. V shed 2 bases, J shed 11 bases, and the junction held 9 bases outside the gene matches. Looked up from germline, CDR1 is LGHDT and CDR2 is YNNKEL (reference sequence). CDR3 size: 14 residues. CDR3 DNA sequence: TGTGCCAGCAGCCAATCGGGACAGCGGAAGTTTCAGTACTTC. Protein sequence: CASSQSGQRKFQYF. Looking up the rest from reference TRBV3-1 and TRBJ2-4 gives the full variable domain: DTAVSQTPKYLVTQMGNDKSIKCEQNLGHDTMYWYKQDSKKFLKIMFSYNNKELIINETVPNRFSPKSPDKAHLNLHINSLELGDSAVYFCASSQSGQRKFQYFGAGTRLSVL.

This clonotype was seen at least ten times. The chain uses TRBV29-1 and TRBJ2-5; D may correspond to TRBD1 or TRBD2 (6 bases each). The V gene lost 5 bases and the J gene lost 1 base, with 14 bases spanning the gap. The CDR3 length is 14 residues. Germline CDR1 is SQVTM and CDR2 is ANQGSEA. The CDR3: CSVRGGRFQETQYF. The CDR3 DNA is TGCAGCGTTCGAGGGGGGCGGTTCCAAGAGACCCAGTACTTC.

CDR3 sequence reads: CASSGLRAQGWNEQFF. The CDR3 nucleotides read TGTGCCAGCAGCGGTTTGAGAGCCCAAGGGTGGAATGAGCAGTTCTTC. The rearrangement links TRBV9 to TRBJ2-1; D is unresolved. Germline assignment: CDR1 SGDLS and CDR2 YYNGEE. The CDR3 runs 16 residues. The ends were cut back, 3 bases at V and 7 bases at J, with 20 bases in the middle.

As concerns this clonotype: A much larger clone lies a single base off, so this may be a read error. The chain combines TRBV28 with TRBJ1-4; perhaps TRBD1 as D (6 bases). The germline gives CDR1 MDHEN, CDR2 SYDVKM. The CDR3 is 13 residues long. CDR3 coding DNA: TGTGTCAGCAGTCCGTCCCAGGGGAAAAAACTGTTTTTT. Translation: CVSSPSQGKKLFF. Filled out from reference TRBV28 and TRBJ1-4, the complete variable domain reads DVKVTQSSRYLVKRTGEKVFLECVQDMDHENMFWYRQDPGLGLRLIYFSYDVKMKEKGDIPEGYSVSREKKERFSLILESASTNQTSMYLCVSSPSQGKKLFFGSGTQLSVL.

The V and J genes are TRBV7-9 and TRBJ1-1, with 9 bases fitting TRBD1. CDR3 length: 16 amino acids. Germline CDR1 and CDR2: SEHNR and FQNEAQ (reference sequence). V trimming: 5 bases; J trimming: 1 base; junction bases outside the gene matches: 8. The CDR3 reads CASSVRQGVANTEAFF. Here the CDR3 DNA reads TGTGCCAGCAGCGTCCGACAGGGGGTAGCGAACACTGAAGCTTTCTTT. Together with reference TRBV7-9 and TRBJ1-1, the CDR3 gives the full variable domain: DTGVSQNPRHKITKRGQNVTFRCDPISEHNRLYWYRQTLGQGPEFLTYFQNEAQLEKSRLLSDRFSAERPKGSFSTLEIQRTEQGDSAMYLCASSVRQGVANTEAFFGQGTRLTVV.

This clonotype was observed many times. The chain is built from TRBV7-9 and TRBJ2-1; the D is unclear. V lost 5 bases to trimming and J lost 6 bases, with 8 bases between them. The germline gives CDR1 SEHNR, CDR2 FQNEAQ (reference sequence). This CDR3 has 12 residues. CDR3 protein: CASSPASNEQFF. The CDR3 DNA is TGTGCCAGCAGCCCCGCGAGCAATGAGCAGTTCTTC.

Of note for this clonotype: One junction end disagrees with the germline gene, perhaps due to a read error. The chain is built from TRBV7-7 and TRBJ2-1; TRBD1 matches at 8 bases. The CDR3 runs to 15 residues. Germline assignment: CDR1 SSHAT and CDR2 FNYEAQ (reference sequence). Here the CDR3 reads CASSPLDRVYNEQFF. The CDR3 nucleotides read TGTGCTAGCAGCCCCTTGGACAGGGTCTACAATGAGCAGTTCTTC.

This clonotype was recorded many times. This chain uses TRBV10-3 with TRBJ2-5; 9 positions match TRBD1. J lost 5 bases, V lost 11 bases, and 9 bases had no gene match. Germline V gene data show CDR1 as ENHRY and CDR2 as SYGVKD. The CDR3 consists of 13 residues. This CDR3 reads CAFPGQGLETQYF. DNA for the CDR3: TGTGCCTTCCCGGGACAGGGCCTGGAGACCCAGTACTTC.

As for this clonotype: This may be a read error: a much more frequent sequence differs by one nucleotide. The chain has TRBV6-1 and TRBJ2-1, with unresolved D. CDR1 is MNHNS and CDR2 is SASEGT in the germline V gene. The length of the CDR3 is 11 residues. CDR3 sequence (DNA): TGTGCCACCTTGGACCACAATGAGCAGGTCTTC. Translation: CATLDHNEQVF.

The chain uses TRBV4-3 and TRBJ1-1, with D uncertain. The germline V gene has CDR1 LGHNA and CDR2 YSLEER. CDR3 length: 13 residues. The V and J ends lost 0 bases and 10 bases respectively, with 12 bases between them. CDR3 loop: CASSQDRSYRAFF. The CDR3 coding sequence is TGCGCCAGCAGCCAAGATAGGAGTTACAGAGCTTTCTTT.

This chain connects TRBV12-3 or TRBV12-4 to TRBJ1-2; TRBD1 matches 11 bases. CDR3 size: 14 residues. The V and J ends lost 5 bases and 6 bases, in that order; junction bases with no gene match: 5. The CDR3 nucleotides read TGTGCCAGCAGTAGAGGACAGGGGGCAAATGGCTACACCTTC. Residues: CASSRGQGANGYTF.

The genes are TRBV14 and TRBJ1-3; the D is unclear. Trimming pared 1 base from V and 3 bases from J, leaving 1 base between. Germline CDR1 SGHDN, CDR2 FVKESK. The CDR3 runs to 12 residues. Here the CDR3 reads CASSQVGNTIYF. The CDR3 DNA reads TGTGCCAGCAGCCAAGTTGGAAACACCATATATTTT.